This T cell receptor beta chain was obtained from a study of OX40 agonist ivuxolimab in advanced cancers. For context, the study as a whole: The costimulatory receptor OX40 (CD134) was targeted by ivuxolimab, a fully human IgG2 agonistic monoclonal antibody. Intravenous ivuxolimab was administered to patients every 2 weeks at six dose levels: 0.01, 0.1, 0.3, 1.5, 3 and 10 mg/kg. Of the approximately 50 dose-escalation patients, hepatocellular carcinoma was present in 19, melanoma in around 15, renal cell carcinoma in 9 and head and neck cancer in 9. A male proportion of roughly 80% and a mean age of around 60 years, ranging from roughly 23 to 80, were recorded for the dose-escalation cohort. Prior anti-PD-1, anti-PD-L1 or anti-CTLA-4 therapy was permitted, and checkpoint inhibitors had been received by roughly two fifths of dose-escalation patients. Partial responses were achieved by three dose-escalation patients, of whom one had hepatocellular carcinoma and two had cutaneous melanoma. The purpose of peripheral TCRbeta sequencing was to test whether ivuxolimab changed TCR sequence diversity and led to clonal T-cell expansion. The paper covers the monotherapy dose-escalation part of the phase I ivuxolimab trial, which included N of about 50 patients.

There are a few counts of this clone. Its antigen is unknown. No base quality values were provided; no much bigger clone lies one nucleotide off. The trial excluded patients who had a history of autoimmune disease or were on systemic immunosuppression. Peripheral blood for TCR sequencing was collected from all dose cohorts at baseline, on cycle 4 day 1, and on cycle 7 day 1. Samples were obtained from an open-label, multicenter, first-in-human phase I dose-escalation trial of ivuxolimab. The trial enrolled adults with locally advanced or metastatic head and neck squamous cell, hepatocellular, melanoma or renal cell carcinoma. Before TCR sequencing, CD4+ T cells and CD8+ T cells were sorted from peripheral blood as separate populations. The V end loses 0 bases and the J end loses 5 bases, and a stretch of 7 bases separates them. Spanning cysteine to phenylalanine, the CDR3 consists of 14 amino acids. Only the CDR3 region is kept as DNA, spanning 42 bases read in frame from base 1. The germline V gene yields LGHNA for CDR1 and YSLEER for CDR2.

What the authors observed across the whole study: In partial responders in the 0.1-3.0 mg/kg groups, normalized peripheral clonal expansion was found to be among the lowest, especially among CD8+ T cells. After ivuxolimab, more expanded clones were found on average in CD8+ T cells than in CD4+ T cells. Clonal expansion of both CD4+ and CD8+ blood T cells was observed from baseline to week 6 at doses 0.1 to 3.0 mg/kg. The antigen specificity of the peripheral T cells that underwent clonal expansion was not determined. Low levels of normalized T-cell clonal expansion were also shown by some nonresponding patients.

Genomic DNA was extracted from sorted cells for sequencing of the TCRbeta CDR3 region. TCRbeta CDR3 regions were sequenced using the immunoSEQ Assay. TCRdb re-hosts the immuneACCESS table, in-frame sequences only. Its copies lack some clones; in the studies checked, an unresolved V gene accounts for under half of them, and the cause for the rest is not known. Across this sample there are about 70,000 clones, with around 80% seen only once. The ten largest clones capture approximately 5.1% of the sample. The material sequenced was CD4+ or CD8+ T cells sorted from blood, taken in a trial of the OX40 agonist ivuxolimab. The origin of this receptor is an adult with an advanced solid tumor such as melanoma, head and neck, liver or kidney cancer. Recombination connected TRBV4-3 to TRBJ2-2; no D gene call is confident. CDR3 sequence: CASSQDRQTGELFF. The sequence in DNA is TGCGCCAGCAGCCAAGATAGGCAGACCGGGGAGCTGTTTTTT.